Listed here is a single TCR beta chain. Its matching antigen is unknown. In germline, CDR1 is ENHRY, CDR2 SYGVKD. The V gene end was trimmed by 4 bases and the J gene end by 2 bases; junction bases not matched to a gene: 2. The CDR3 has 14 residues. This entry belongs to a study of CD8 T cells in ankylosing spondylitis. Study outcomes and limitations: What appeared characteristic of ankylosing spondylitis blood was a TCR beta motif of several highly homologous variants. The authors reported significant enrichment of disease-linked clones in matched ankylosing spondylitis synovial fluid.

TCRdb reprocessed the 5' RACE reads with MiXCR, giving one entry per CDR3 protein. The repertoire holds 200,000 to 250,000 distinct CDR3 sequences, with about 7% as singletons. This TCR derives from a male donor with ankylosing spondylitis. Sequenced material: blood, either unsorted or a sorted T cell fraction (not recorded which). This chain uses TRBV10-3 with TRBJ2-7; 10 bases agree with TRBD1. This CDR3 is CAISGDRGPYEQYF. Here the CDR3 DNA reads TGTGCCATCAGTGGGGACAGGGGCCCCTACGAGCAGTACTTC.